These 18 T cell receptor beta chains were sequenced from one sample in a study of vaccination and CD4 T cells after COVID-19. The sample's treatment: approximately 9-day PBMC culture with coronavirus spike peptide pools or control peptides (ViraFEST assay). These receptors are not linked to any known antigen. Cultured CD4+ T-cell DNA underwent Oncomine TCR Beta short-read sequencing. TCRdb itself ran the PCR reads through MiXCR, one entry per CDR3 protein. The data contain about 19,000 distinct CDR3 sequences, roughly 78% of them seen just once; the ten biggest clones take up about a sixth. The sample was CD4+ T cells from blood, cultured in vitro, taken after SARS-CoV-2 vaccination. Receptor source: a human donor who received a COVID-19 vaccine.

V is TRBV20-1 and J is TRBJ1-6, with TRBD1 matching 8 bases. The CDR3 spans 18 residues. V was clipped by 6 bases and J by 0 bases; unmatched bases: 13. Germline CDR1 reads DFQATT; CDR2 reads SNEGSKA (reference sequence). In nucleotides, the CDR3 is TGCAGTGCCATCCCCGGACAGGGCGGAGTCTCCTATAATTCACCCCTCCACTTT. This encodes CSAIPGQGGVSYNSPLHF.

The chain combines TRBV19 with TRBJ1-6, with 7 bases matching TRBD1. Germline V gives CDR1 LNHDA, CDR2 SQIVND (reference sequence). The length of the CDR3 is 14 residues. The V and J ends lost 6 bases and 3 bases, in that order; junction bases with no gene match: 2. The CDR3 here is CASRTGVYNSPLHF. CDR3 nucleotide sequence: TGTGCCAGTAGAACAGGGGTCTATAATTCACCCCTCCACTTT.

CDR3 in amino acids: CASSIGGGTGELFF. CDR3 nucleotides: TGTGCCAGTAGTATCGGCGGGGGCACCGGGGAGCTGTTTTTT. The genes are TRBV19 and TRBJ2-2; TRBD2 agrees at 7 bases. V shed 3 bases, J shed 4 bases, and the junction held 2 bases outside the gene matches. In germline, CDR1 is LNHDA, CDR2 SQIVND (reference sequence). The CDR3 totals 14 residues.

This rearrangement joins TRBV5-6 to TRBJ1-2; D is possibly TRBD1 (6 bases). The CDR3 has 13 residues. Trimming removed 4 bases at V and 7 bases at J, with 14 bases between. In germline, CDR1 is SGHDT, CDR2 YYEEEE. CDR3 nucleotides: TGTGCCAGCAGCCCCAATCCAGGGGCTGGCTACACCTTC. This translates into CASSPNPGAGYTF.

V gene TRBV7-2 combines with J gene TRBJ2-7; D gene uncertain. This CDR3 is 15 amino acids long. The germline CDR1 and CDR2 sequences are SGHTA and FQGNSA. Trimming cost V 4 bases and J 0 bases, with 13 bases left between them. CDR3 nucleotides: TGTGCCAGCAGCTCTACTGGAGCGAGCTCCTACGAGCAGTACTTC. This gives the protein CASSSTGASSYEQYF. The whole variable domain, filled in from reference TRBV7-2 and TRBJ2-7, reads GAGVSQSPSNKVTEKGKDVELRCDPISGHTALYWYRQSLGQGLEFLIYFQGNSAPDKSGLPSDRFSAERTGGSVSTLTIQRTQQEDSAVYLCASSSTGASSYEQYFGPGTRLTVT.

The chain recombines TRBV7-9 with TRBJ2-1; weak D call: TRBD2 (5 bases). The length of the CDR3 is 11 residues. Trimming pared 5 bases from V and 8 bases from J, leaving 7 bases between. From germline, CDR1 is SEHNR and CDR2 FQNEAQ (reference sequence). The CDR3 region is CASSEADEQFF. The CDR3 DNA reads as TGTGCCAGCAGCGAAGCGGATGAGCAGTTCTTC.

This clonotype has more than one count but fewer than ten. This chain connects TRBV7-9 to TRBJ1-5; TRBD1 agrees at 8 bases. The CDR3 totals 19 residues. Trimming removed 5 bases from V and 6 bases from J; junction bases left unmatched: 21. Germline values: CDR1 SEHNR, CDR2 FQNEAQ (reference sequence). In DNA, the CDR3 is TGTGCCAGCAGCGCCCGATTCGGACAGGGTATTGGGAGGGCTCAGCCCCAGCATTTT. Translating gives CASSARFGQGIGRAQPQHF.

A few counts support this clonotype. The chain is built from TRBV7-2 and TRBJ1-2; the D gene is possibly TRBD1 (6 bases). The CDR3 spans 14 residues. Trimming cost V 5 bases and J 2 bases, with 12 bases left between them. Germline CDR1 is SGHTA and CDR2 is FQGNSA. The CDR3 region has the DNA TGTGCCAGCAGCCCATGGACAGACAACTATGGCTACACCTTC. Encoded protein: CASSPWTDNYGYTF.

This clonotype has just a few counts. The chain is built from TRBV4-1 and TRBJ1-2; D gene ambiguous. Trimming cost V 1 base and J 7 bases, with 13 bases left between them. The germline V gene has CDR1 MGHRA and CDR2 YSYEKL. The CDR3 has 14 residues. The chain's CDR3 is CASSQVNRRSGYTF. CDR3 nucleotides: TGCGCCAGCAGCCAAGTGAACCGGCGGTCTGGCTACACCTTC.

The chain uses TRBV5-1 and TRBJ1-3; the D gene is possibly TRBD1 (6 bases). This CDR3 has 15 residues. From germline, CDR1 is SGHRS and CDR2 YFSETQ. V shed 0 bases and J shed 2 bases, with 9 bases lying between them. The CDR3 reads CASSLATGPGNTIYF. CDR3 nucleotides: TGCGCCAGCAGCTTGGCAACAGGGCCTGGAAACACCATATATTTT.

The table lists this clonotype with a count of one. This chain links TRBV27 with TRBJ1-5; D is possibly TRBD1 (5 bases). The germline V gene encodes CDR1 MNHEY and CDR2 SMNVEV (reference sequence). This CDR3 contains 15 residues. V was cut by 0 bases and J by 11 bases, with 17 bases left in between. The CDR3 DNA reads as TGTGCCAGCAGTTTATCAGGGGAGGTCGGAGAGACCCAGCATTTT. Its translation is CASSLSGEVGETQHF.

This clonotype was counted only a few times. The V call is TRBV21-1, the J call TRBJ1-3; TRBD1 reflects the table's D call only, with no check against the DNA. TRBV21-1 is noted as a pseudogene. This CDR3 has 20 amino acids. The CDR3 DNA follows: TGTGCCAGCAGCAAGCCAAACGTCTCGACAGGCAGTGTCTCTGGAAACACCATATATTTT. It translates to CASSKPNVSTGSVSGNTIYF.

The gene calls are TRBV7-9 and TRBJ2-5; 10 bases match TRBD1. The germline gives CDR1 SEHNR, CDR2 FQNEAQ (reference sequence). J was trimmed by 6 bases and V by 5 bases; bases with no gene match: 9. The CDR3 totals 15 residues. The CDR3: CASSQGQGLGKTQYF. The CDR3 bases are TGTGCCAGCAGCCAGGGACAGGGGTTGGGTAAGACCCAGTACTTC.

The chain recombines TRBV24-1 with TRBJ2-2, with 7 nucleotides matching TRBD1. V lost 6 bases, J lost 5 bases, and 8 bases stayed unmatched. CDR1 is KGHDR, CDR2 SFDVKD, per germline. The CDR3 has 15 residues. The CDR3 DNA sequence: TGTGCCACCAGTCCAGACAGGGTAAATACCGGGGAGCTGTTTTTT. As protein: CATSPDRVNTGELFF.

The V gene is TRBV20-1, the J gene TRBJ2-2; D gene ambiguous. V was clipped by 2 bases and J by 0 bases, with 4 bases between them. This CDR3 contains 13 residues. Germline CDR1 reads DFQATT; CDR2 reads SNEGSKA (reference sequence). CDR3 region: CSARPPNTGELFF. DNA of the CDR3: TGCAGTGCTAGACCACCGAACACCGGGGAGCTGTTTTTT.

The chain recombines TRBV19 with TRBJ1-2; D remains ambiguous. V shed 7 bases and J shed 2 bases, with 17 bases lying between them. The CDR3 is 15 residues long. CDR1 and CDR2 (germline): LNHDA, SQIVND (reference sequence). The CDR3 region has the DNA TGTGCCAGTACCTGGAGGCAGCCGATGAACTATGGCTACACCTTC. Translation: CASTWRQPMNYGYTF.

The V and J genes are TRBV12-3 or TRBV12-4 and TRBJ2-7; D possibly matches TRBD1 or TRBD2 (6 bases each). V lost 2 bases, J lost 0 bases, and 11 bases lay in between. The CDR3 is 15 amino acids. CDR3 nucleotide sequence: TGTGCCAGCAGTTTATACGGGGGCAACTCCTACGAGCAGTACTTC. This codes for CASSLYGGNSYEQYF.

This clonotype has more than one count but fewer than ten. The gene calls are TRBV2 and TRBJ1-5, with 10 bases that match TRBD1. The J segment lost 5 bases and the V segment lost 5 bases, leaving 3 bases of the junction unmatched. There are 14 residues in the CDR3. The germline gives CDR1 SNHLY, CDR2 FYNNEI. The CDR3 reads CASSPDRGDQPQHF. CDR3 in DNA: TGTGCCAGCAGTCCGGACAGGGGGGATCAGCCCCAGCATTTT. Together with reference TRBV2 and TRBJ1-5, the CDR3 gives the full variable domain: EPEVTQTPSHQVTQMGQEVILRCVPISNHLYFYWYRQILGQKVEFLVSFYNNEISEKSEIFDDQFSVERPDGSNFTLKIRSTKLEDSAMYFCASSPDRGDQPQHFGDGTRLSIL.